The clone carrying this T cell receptor (beta chain) was picked up a small number of times. TCRdb re-called the 5' RACE reads through MiXCR, storing one row per CDR3 protein. This table holds just over 400,000 distinct CDR3 sequences, 20% to 30% found once. Trimming took off 0 bases at V and 4 bases at J, with 8 bases between the two ends. The CDR3 covers 14 residues. The germline CDR1 and CDR2 sequences are SGHRS and YFSETQ. These data come from a study of T-cell memory formation after mild COVID-19. This chain connects TRBV5-1 to TRBJ2-1; perhaps TRBD2 as D (5 bases). The sample was PBMCs or a T cell subset sorted from them (not recorded which). The sequence came from an adult woman who had mild COVID-19 (a few samples of this study predate the infection). Cell type and time point are not known. CDR3 sequence reads: CASSLGSEYNEQFF. The DNA of the CDR3 is TGCGCCAGCAGCTTGGGTAGCGAGTACAATGAGCAGTTCTTC.